The sequence of this T cell receptor (beta chain) was determined in a study of blood T cell repertoires in COVID-19. With V trimmed by 1 base and J by 5 bases, 5 bases remained unmatched. The CDR3 consists of 14 residues. CDR1 MGHRA and CDR2 YSYEKL come from the germline V gene. The repertoire was sequenced with immunoSEQ multiplex PCR; TCRdb's copy has only in-frame clones and lacks some. This table has around 130,000 clones, about 86% appearing once. Sequencing was done on a sample of peripheral blood. The sequence was collected from a human donor in a cohort sampled during active COVID-19. The V call is TRBV4-1, the J call TRBJ2-7; 7 bases are shared with TRBD2. The CDR3 DNA is TGCGCCAGCAGCCAAGCTCAAGGGAGGGACGAGCAGTACTTC. This translates into CASSQAQGRDEQYF.